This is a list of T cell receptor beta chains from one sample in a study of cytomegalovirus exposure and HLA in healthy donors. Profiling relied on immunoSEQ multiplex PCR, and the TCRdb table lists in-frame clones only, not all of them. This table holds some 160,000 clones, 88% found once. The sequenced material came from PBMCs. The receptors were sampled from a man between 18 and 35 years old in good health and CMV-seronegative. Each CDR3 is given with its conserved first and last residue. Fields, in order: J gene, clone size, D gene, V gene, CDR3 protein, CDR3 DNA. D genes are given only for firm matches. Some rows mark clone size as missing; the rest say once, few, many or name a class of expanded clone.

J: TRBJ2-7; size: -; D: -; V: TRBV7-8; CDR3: CASSFDSQYYEQYF; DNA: TGTGCCAGCAGCTTCGACAGCCAATACTACGAGCAGTACTTC
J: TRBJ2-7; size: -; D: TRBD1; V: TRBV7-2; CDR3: CASSVRQGKPYEQYF; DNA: TGTGCCAGCAGCGTTCGACAGGGCAAACCCTACGAGCAGTACTTC
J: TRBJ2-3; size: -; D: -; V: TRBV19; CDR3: CASSIAPGHKTDTQYF; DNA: TGTGCCAGTAGTATCGCCCCGGGACACAAGACAGATACGCAGTATTTT
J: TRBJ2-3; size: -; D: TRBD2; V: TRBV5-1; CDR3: CASSTLAGGYTDTQYF; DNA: TGCGCCAGCAGCACGCTAGCGGGGGGATACACAGATACGCAGTATTTT
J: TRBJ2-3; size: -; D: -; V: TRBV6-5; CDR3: CASRSDSTDTQYF; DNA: TGTGCCAGCAGGTCCGACTCCACAGATACGCAGTATTTT
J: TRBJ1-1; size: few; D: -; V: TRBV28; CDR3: CASTVAPTEAFF; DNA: TGTGCCAGCACAGTGGCTCCCACTGAAGCTTTCTTT
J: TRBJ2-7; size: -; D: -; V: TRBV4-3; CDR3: CASSQDSGGSPAWQYF; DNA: TGCGCCAGCAGCCAAGATTCCGGCGGGTCCCCGGCGTGGCAGTACTTC
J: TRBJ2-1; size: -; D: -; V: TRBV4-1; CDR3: CASSQAAGVSYNEQFF; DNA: TGCGCCAGCAGCCAAGCGGCGGGCGTTTCCTACAATGAGCAGTTCTTC
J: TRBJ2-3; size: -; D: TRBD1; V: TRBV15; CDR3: CATSKLDRGRTDTQYF; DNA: TGTGCCACCAGTAAATTGGACAGGGGCCGCACAGATACGCAGTATTTT
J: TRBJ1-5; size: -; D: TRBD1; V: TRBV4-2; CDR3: CASSQDYSGGFNQPQHF; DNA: TGTGCCAGCAGCCAAGATTATTCAGGGGGATTTAATCAGCCCCAGCATTTT
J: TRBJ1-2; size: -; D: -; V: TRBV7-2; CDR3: CASSRGSPGGRHGYTF; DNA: TGTGCCAGCAGCCGAGGGTCCCCTGGGGGGAGACATGGCTACACCTTC
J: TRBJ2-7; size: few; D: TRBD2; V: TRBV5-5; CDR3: CASSLGWGGEQYF; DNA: TGTGCCAGCAGCTTGGGTTGGGGGGGCGAGCAGTACTTC
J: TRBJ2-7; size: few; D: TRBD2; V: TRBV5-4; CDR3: CASSSSGRVREQYF; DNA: TGTGCCAGCAGCTCTAGCGGGAGGGTCCGAGAGCAGTACTTC
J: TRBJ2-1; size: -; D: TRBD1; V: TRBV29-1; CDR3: CSGDRYNEQFF; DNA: TGCAGCGGGGACAGGTACAATGAGCAGTTCTTC
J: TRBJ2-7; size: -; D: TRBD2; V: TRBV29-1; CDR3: CSVEGGSPYEQYF; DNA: TGCAGCGTTGAGGGCGGGAGTCCCTACGAGCAGTACTTC
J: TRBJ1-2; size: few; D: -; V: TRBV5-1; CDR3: CASSPPGWSYGYTF; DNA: TGCGCCAGCAGCCCTCCTGGATGGAGCTATGGCTACACCTTC
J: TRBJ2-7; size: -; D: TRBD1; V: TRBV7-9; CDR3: CASSKQTGGSGEQYF; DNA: TGTGCCAGCAGCAAACAAACAGGGGGATCAGGCGAGCAGTACTTC
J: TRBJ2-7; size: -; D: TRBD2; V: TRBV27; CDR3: CASSLVGPAGGSYEQYF; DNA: TGTGCCAGCAGTTTAGTCGGGCCCGCGGGGGGATCCTACGAGCAGTACTTC
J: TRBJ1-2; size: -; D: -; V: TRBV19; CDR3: CASSIANGGYGYTF; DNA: TGTGCCAGTAGTATAGCCAACGGGGGATATGGCTACACCTTC
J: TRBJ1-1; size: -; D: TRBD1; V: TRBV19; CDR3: CASRGDKTGKNTEAFF; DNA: TGTGCCAGTAGAGGCGATAAGACAGGGAAGAACACTGAAGCTTTCTTT
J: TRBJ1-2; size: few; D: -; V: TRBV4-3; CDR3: CASSPGGWGDYGYTF; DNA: TGCGCCAGCAGCCCAGGCGGATGGGGGGACTATGGCTACACCTTC
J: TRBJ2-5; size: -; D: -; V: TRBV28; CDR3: CASREIDSVETQYF; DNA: TGTGCCAGCAGGGAGATCGACAGCGTAGAGACCCAGTACTTC
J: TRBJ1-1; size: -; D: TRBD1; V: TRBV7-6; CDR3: CASKGMGQEAFF; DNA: TGTGCCAGCAAAGGAATGGGACAGGAAGCTTTCTTT
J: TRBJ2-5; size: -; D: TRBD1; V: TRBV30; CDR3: CAWSKQGAYQETQYF; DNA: TGTGCCTGGAGTAAACAGGGGGCTTATCAAGAGACCCAGTACTTC
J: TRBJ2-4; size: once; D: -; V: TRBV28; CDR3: CARPFLQRAKNIQYF; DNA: TGTGCCCGTCCCTTCCTGCAGAGGGCCAAAAACATTCAGTACTTC
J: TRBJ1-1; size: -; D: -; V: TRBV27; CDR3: CASSFFGGNTEAFF; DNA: TGTGCCAGCAGTTTTTTTGGCGGGAACACTGAAGCTTTCTTT
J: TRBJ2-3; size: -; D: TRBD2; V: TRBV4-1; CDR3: CASSMLGTSGRILTDTQYF; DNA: TGCGCCAGCAGCATGTTGGGGACTAGCGGGAGAATTTTGACAGATACGCAGTATTTT
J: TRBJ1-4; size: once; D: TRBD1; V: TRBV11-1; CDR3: CASSFGTGGFDEKLFF; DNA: TGTGCCAGCAGCTTTGGGACAGGGGGCTTCGATGAAAAACTGTTTTTT